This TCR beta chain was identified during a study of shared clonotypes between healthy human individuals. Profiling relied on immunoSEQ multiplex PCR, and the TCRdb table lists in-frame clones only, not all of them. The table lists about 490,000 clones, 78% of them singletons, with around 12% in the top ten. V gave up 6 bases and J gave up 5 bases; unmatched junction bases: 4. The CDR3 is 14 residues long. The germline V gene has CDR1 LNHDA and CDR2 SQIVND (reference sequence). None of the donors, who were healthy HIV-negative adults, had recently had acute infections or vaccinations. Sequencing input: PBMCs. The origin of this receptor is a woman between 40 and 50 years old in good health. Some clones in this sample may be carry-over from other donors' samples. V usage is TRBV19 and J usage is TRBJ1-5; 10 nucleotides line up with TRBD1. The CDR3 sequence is CASSPTGGYQPQHF. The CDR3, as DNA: TGTGCCAGTAGCCCGACAGGGGGCTATCAGCCCCAGCATTTT.